Included here is one T cell receptor beta chain sequence, with context. Its antigen remains undetermined. There are no base qualities to consult, and no much larger clone falls within one base. From cysteine to phenylalanine, the CDR3 is 18 amino acids long. CDR3 DNA is the only sequence kept; it has 54 bases, read in frame from the first base. Looking up the germline V gene yields CDR1 SGHRS and CDR2 YFSETQ. Relative to germline, V is missing 0 bases and J is missing 4 bases, with 15 bases of the junction outside any gene match. TCRbeta CDR3 regions were amplified from genomic DNA using the immunoSEQ Assay, a bias-controlled multiplex PCR. The paper's data handling went like this. The number of nucleated cells in each sample was estimated by amplification of reference gene primers within the assay. To quantify the absolute abundance of each unique TCRbeta CDR3 rearrangement, sequence reads were collapsed and filtered. For each sample, productive Simpson clonality was calculated as the square root of Simpson's diversity index across productive rearrangements. Imported from immuneACCESS, the table was reduced by TCRdb to in-frame sequences with V and J called. These copies leave out some clones; in studies compared against another copy, an unresolved V gene accounts for under half, and the cause of the remainder is not known. That table gives V, J and clone size, and the DNA gave D and trimming. The sample table lists 43,000 or so clones, 80% to 90% of them with a count of one. About 16% of the sample comes from the top ten.

The data were obtained in a study of blood T cell repertoires in COVID-19 (dated by TCRdb to the early 2020s). A note on the overall study: Samples covering the acute and convalescent phases of COVID-19 were provided by collaborators in the United States, Italy and Spain. The material from the prospective study consisted of cDNA or gDNA derived from T cells, B-cell-depleted T cells, or PBMCs. Subjects who had been exposed to COVID-19, were actively infected with it, or had recovered from it provided the deeply sampled blood TCRbeta repertoires that made up the dataset. A freely available public database, intended as a resource for researchers studying the immune response to SARS-CoV-2, is where the repertoires were released. The samples were drawn from the first 160 participants of the ongoing ImmuneRACE study and from 1,254 subjects provided by 6 global collaborators. A de-identified subject ID, COVID-19 status, age in years and sex were almost always included in the sample metadata. Where HLA class I and class II types were available, the types were taken from metadata supplied by the sample provider, not from assay-based typing. Broad study findings and their caveats: How much clinical and demographic metadata was included differed by source and by participant, and the metadata was provided uncurated.

Collaborating institutions collected whole blood in K2EDTA tubes following their own protocols. For TCRbeta analysis, collaborators shipped samples as frozen whole blood, isolated PBMCs, or DNA extracted from either of those sample types. The chain is made from TRBV5-1 and TRBJ1-2; TRBD1 matches 7 bases in the middle. This TCR was sampled from a man between 60 and 75 years old with active COVID-19. Source material: peripheral blood. The bases read TGCGCCAGCAGCTTGGAGAATTCCAACCGGGACAGCCTCTATGGCTACACCTTC. This gives the protein CASSLENSNRDSLYGYTF.